This entry is about one TCR beta chain. Its recognized antigen is unknown. Within one base of it there is no much larger clone, and no base qualities were kept. TCRbeta CDR3 regions were amplified from genomic DNA by means of the immunoSEQ Assay, a bias-controlled multiplex PCR. The original methods were these. Nucleated cell counts per sample were estimated from amplification of reference gene primers within the assay. To quantify the absolute abundance of each unique TCRbeta CDR3 rearrangement, sequence reads were collapsed and filtered. For each sample, productive Simpson clonality was calculated by taking the square root of Simpson's diversity index across productive rearrangements. TCRdb's version of the immuneACCESS table is confined to in-frame rearrangements and falls short of the full clone set. An unresolved V gene accounts for under half of the shortfall where checked; the remainder is of unknown origin. V and J calls and clone size are those listed in that table; D and trimming were worked out from the DNA. The sample contains about 69,000 clones, approximately 83% of them found a single time. Together, the top ten hold over 2.5% of the sample.

Whole blood was collected in K2EDTA tubes by collaborating institutions according to the institutions' own protocols. Collaborator samples were shipped for TCRbeta analysis as frozen whole blood, isolated PBMCs, or DNA extracted from either sample type. CDR1 and CDR2 are drawn from the germline V gene: SGHRS, YFSETQ. Spanning cysteine to phenylalanine, the CDR3 consists of 13 amino acids. Only the CDR3 portion is preserved as DNA: 39 bases, with reading frame beginning at the first base. Trimming at the junction amounts to 0 bases on V and 3 bases on J, and the germline ends lie 5 bases apart. The data belong to a study of blood T cell repertoires in COVID-19 (dated by TCRdb to 2019 to 2021). At the level of the whole study: Collaborator samples came from the United States, Italy and Spain and covered acute and convalescent phases of COVID-19. The prospective study material was composed of cDNA or gDNA derived from T cells, B-cell-depleted T cells, or PBMCs. Subjects who had been exposed to COVID-19, were actively infected with it, or had recovered from it provided the deeply sampled blood TCRbeta repertoires that made up the dataset. The repertoires were made available in a free public database intended to serve as a resource for research on the immune response to SARS-CoV-2. The samples were drawn from the first 160 participants of the ongoing ImmuneRACE study and from 1,254 subjects provided by 6 global collaborators. A de-identified subject ID, COVID-19 status, age in years and sex were almost always included in the sample metadata. Where HLA class I and class II types were available, the types were taken from metadata supplied by the sample provider, not from assay-based typing.

Points the paper makes about the study in general: The quantity of clinical and demographic metadata differed by source and by participant and was supplied without curation.

Here the chain combines TRBV5-1 and TRBJ2-3, with no confident D gene call. Material: peripheral blood. The clonotype was recovered from an elderly man with acute or convalescent COVID-19. The bases read TGCGCCAGCAGCTTGGCCGGGACAGATACGCAGTATTTT. Its translation reads: CASSLAGTDTQYF.